The present TCR beta chain was sequenced within a study of beta chain features in type 1 diabetes. Whole-study context: Summed over all samples, the examined sorted cells came to about 110 million.

The germline gives CDR1 ENHRY, CDR2 SYGVKD. V lost 3 bases and J 5 bases, leaving 8 bases between the germline ends. The CDR3 contains 13 residues. Of the isolated RNA, all was reverse transcribed, and so the sequenced material was expressed TCRB transcripts. Using immunoSEQ multiplex PCR, the repertoire was profiled, and TCRdb retains in-frame clones only, with some absent. This table has about 180,000 clones, more than 10% appearing once. The TCR was taken from a woman under 30 in good health. The chain carries TRBV10-3 and TRBJ2-1; unclear D gene. Sequencing was done on a sample of central memory CD4+ T cells from blood. The CDR3: CAISDRGDNEQFF. The DNA of the CDR3 is TGTGCCATCAGTGATCGTGGAGACAATGAGCAGTTCTTC.